The T cell receptor (beta chain) under discussion was sequenced for a study of T cell changes during pregnancy in multiple sclerosis. Clones were sequenced by immunoSEQ multiplex PCR, and TCRdb holds only the in-frame ones, with some missing. Seen here are more than 75,000 clones, roughly 93% observed once, and the top ten hold 2% to 3%. The length of the CDR3 is 15 residues. Trimming cost V 7 bases and J 9 bases, with 24 bases left between them. CDR1 MNHEY and CDR2 SVGAGI come from the germline V gene. The V gene is TRBV6-5, the J gene TRBJ1-1; TRBD1 might be the D (5 bases). The TCR sequence derives from a female donor with multiple sclerosis, enrolled in a pregnancy study. Material: peripheral blood, obtained in the third trimester of pregnancy. CDR3 coding DNA: TGTGCCAGCAAACGAACTCTGGCCAGACAGTCACAAGCTTTCTTT. This sequence encodes CASKRTLARQSQAFF.